The 15 T cell receptor beta chains below were found in one sample sequenced in a study of blood T cell repertoires in COVID-19. The table came from immunoSEQ multiplex PCR; TCRdb's copy has only in-frame clones and leaves some out. Of about 100,000 clones in the sample, about nine tenths were seen once. Sequenced sample: peripheral blood. The receptors here all came from a man between 50 and 59 years old with active COVID-19.

This chain uses TRBV5-3 with TRBJ1-2; tentatively, D is TRBD1 (5 bases). TRBV5-3 is labeled an ORF, and its function is uncertain. V was cut by 3 bases and J by 5 bases, with 14 bases left in between. The CDR3 contains 14 residues. The CDR3 nucleotides are TGTGCCAGAAGCTCGCAACAGGAAATGTATGGCTACACCTTC. Encoded protein: CARSSQQEMYGYTF.

The V and J genes are TRBV19 and TRBJ1-4, with D maybe TRBD1 (5 bases). Germline V CDR1 and CDR2: LNHDA, SQIVND (reference sequence). V lost 3 bases and J lost 8, with 13 bases in between. This CDR3 region has 14 residues. Here the CDR3 reads CASSIGQGNEKLFF. Here the CDR3 DNA reads TGTGCCAGTAGTATCGGGCAGGGAAACGAAAAACTGTTTTTT.

The genes are TRBV3-1 (or the pseudogene TRBV3-2) and TRBJ2-1; weak D call: TRBD1 (6 bases). The V end lost 4 bases, the J end lost 5 bases, and 9 bases lay between the germline ends. Germline values: CDR1 LGHDT, CDR2 YNNKEL (reference sequence). The CDR3 is made up of 13 amino acids. This CDR3 reads CASSPTGNNEQFF. CDR3 nucleotides: TGTGCCAGCAGCCCGACAGGAAACAATGAGCAGTTCTTC.

The genes are TRBV4-1 and TRBJ2-7; a weak D match, TRBD1 (5 bases). The CDR3 covers 14 residues. V was trimmed by 0 bases and J by 3 bases, leaving 9 bases between them. Germline-derived CDR1 and CDR2 are MGHRA and YSYEKL. DNA for the CDR3: TGCGCCAGCAGCCAAGATAGGGGCAGCTACGAGCAGTACTTC. This gives the protein CASSQDRGSYEQYF.

V and J are TRBV19 and TRBJ2-7, with 10 bases lining up with TRBD1. The CDR3 has 15 residues. After removal of 6 bases from V and 3 bases from J, the junction contained 8 bases not matched to a gene. CDR1 is LNHDA, CDR2 SQIVND, per germline (reference sequence). Here the CDR3 DNA reads TGTGCCAGTAGGAAGGCAGGACAGGGGGGCTACGAGCAGTACTTC. Residues: CASRKAGQGGYEQYF.

This sequence joins TRBV5-1 and TRBJ1-1, with D maybe TRBD1 (6 bases). The CDR3 contains 13 residues. Trimming cost V 4 bases and J 2 bases, with 9 bases left between them. In germline, CDR1 is SGHRS, CDR2 YFSETQ. CDR3 in amino acids: CASSATGNTEAFF. DNA for the CDR3: TGCGCCAGCAGCGCGACAGGAAACACTGAAGCTTTCTTT.

V gene TRBV6-6 combines with J gene TRBJ2-2; 12 bases are a match to TRBD2. Germline V gene data show CDR1 as MNHNY and CDR2 as SVGAGI (reference sequence). The CDR3 runs 14 residues. The trim removed 5 bases at V and 7 bases at J, leaving 2 bases unmatched. The CDR3 loop is CASSPSGRGGELFF. The CDR3 DNA reads TGTGCCAGCAGTCCTAGCGGGAGGGGCGGGGAGCTGTTTTTT.

This chain connects TRBV18 to TRBJ2-1, with 7 positions matching TRBD2. This CDR3 has 15 amino acids. Germline CDR1 reads KGHSH; CDR2 reads LQKENI. The junction had 2 bases not matched to a gene; V was cut back by 2 bases and J by 1 base. This chain's CDR3 is CASSPGGGSYNEQFF. The CDR3 DNA reads as TGTGCCAGCTCACCAGGGGGAGGGTCCTACAATGAGCAGTTCTTC. Using reference TRBV18 and TRBJ2-1 for the parts outside the CDR3, the full variable domain is NAGVMQNPRHLVRRRGQEARLRCSPMKGHSHVYWYRQLPEEGLKFMVYLQKENIIDESGMPKERFSAEFPKEGPSILRIQQVVRGDSAAYFCASSPGGGSYNEQFFGPGTRLTVL.

The DNA for the CDR3 is TGTGCCAGCAGCTCAGGGACAACTAATGAAAAACTGTTTTTT. This sequence encodes CASSSGTTNEKLFF. The V call is TRBV7-8, the J call TRBJ1-4; tentatively, D is TRBD1 (5 bases). Germline CDR1 and CDR2: SGHVS and FQNEAQ. CDR3 length: 14 amino acids. V was clipped by 4 bases and J by 0 bases, with 6 bases between them.

The chain combines TRBV13 with TRBJ2-1; tentatively, D is TRBD2 (6 bases). This CDR3 is built from 15 residues. Per the germline V gene, CDR1 is PRHDT and CDR2 is FYEKMQ (reference sequence). Between the trimmed V and J ends, which lost 6 bases and 0 bases, there was a span of 12 bases. The CDR3 nucleotides read TGTGCCAGCAGAGTAGCGGTTAGCTCCTACAATGAGCAGTTCTTC. Amino acids: CASRVAVSSYNEQFF.

The chain employs TRBV5-5 and TRBJ1-1, with 7 positions matching TRBD1. Germline V gene sequence: CDR1 SGHKS, CDR2 YYEKEE (reference sequence). The trim removed 3 bases at V and 1 base at J, leaving 3 bases unmatched. CDR3 size: 14 residues. CDR3 sequence (DNA): TGTGCCAGCAGCTGGGGACAGACGAACACTGAAGCTTTCTTT. As protein: CASSWGQTNTEAFF.

The V and J genes are TRBV6-1 and TRBJ2-7; 12 nucleotides match TRBD1. V lost 4 bases and J lost 0; bases outside the gene matches: 10. The CDR3 length is 18 residues. Germline CDR1 and CDR2: MNHNS and SASEGT. For the CDR3, the DNA is TGTGCCAGCAGTGGACCCCCGGGACAGGGGGCTTCCTCCTACGAGCAGTACTTC. Translating it yields CASSGPPGQGASSYEQYF.

The V gene is TRBV11-2, the J gene TRBJ2-1, with a tentative D call TRBD2 (6 bases). The CDR3 spans 13 residues. Germline V gene data show CDR1 as SGHAT and CDR2 as FQNNGV. Trimming shortened V by 2 bases and J by 15 bases, and 17 bases separated the two germline ends. As DNA, the CDR3 is TGTGCCAGCAGCTTAAATTTAGGGGAGGCACCGTTCTTC. Translation: CASSLNLGEAPFF. Full variable domain (missing parts from reference TRBV11-2 and TRBJ2-1): EAGVAQSPRYKIIEKRQSVAFWCNPISGHATLYWYQQILGQGPKLLIQFQNNGVVDDSQLPKDRFSAERLKGVDSTLKIQPAKLEDSAVYLCASSLNLGEAPFFGPGTRLTVL.

The V and J genes are TRBV12-5 and TRBJ1-5, with TRBD1 identical over 9 bases. The CDR3 consists of 19 residues. Germline CDR1 and CDR2: LGHNT and FRNRAP. Losses at the gene ends were 3 bases for V and 0 bases for J; bases not matched to a gene: 12. CDR3 bases: TGTGCTAGTGGTTTAATAACAGGGGGCGCGTGGATTAGCAATCAGCCCCAGCATTTT. Translated, it gives CASGLITGGAWISNQPQHF.

The V gene is TRBV30, the J gene TRBJ2-1; 13 bases agree with TRBD2. This CDR3 is 15 amino acids long. J lost 7 bases, V lost 4 bases, and 7 bases had no gene match. The germline gives CDR1 GTSNPN, CDR2 SVGIG (reference sequence). The CDR3: CAWTFPGLAGNEQFF. CDR3 bases: TGTGCCTGGACTTTCCCGGGACTAGCGGGGAATGAGCAGTTCTTC.